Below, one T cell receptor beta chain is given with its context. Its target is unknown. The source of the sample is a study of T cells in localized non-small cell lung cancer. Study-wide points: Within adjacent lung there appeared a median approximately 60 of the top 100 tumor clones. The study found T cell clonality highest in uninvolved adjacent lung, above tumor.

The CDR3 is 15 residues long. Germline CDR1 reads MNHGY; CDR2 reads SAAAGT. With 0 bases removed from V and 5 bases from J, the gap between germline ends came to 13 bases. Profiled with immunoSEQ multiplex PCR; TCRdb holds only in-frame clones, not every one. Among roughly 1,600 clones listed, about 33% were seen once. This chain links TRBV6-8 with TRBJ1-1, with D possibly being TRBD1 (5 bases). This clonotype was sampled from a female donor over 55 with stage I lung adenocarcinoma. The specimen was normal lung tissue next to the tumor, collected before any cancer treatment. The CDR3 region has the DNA TGTGCCAGCAGTTACTCAGGGGCCGCGAGGACTGAAGCTTTCTTT. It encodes CASSYSGAARTEAFF.